This TCR beta chain was identified in a study of cytomegalovirus exposure and HLA in healthy donors. Note on this clone: What it recognizes is unknown.

Study-wide results and limits: Later analysis indicated greater clonal expansion among HLA-associated TCR beta chains than among equally common other chains. Highly shared variants forming one cluster were likely a sequencing artifact. In a later analysis, common viral pathogens appeared linked to several of the most significant clusters.

The germline V gene has CDR1 SGHTS and CDR2 YDEGEE. The CDR3 consists of 13 residues. V shed 2 bases and J shed 2 bases, with 8 bases lying between them. The PCR made use of 60 Vbeta and 13 Jbeta primers. Profiling relied on immunoSEQ multiplex PCR, and the TCRdb table lists in-frame clones only, not all of them. This sample has approximately 170,000 clones, with roughly 79% found just once. The sample consisted of PBMCs. The chain has TRBV5-8 and TRBJ2-7; D unresolved. The TCR originated in a middle-aged man in good health and CMV-seronegative. The CDR3 region has the DNA TGTGCCAGCAGCTTTCACAGAGCCTACGAGCAGTACTTC. This sequence encodes CASSFHRAYEQYF.